This record looks at one T cell receptor (beta chain) sequence and its context. What it recognizes is unknown. Profiling relied on immunoSEQ multiplex PCR, and the TCRdb table lists in-frame clones only, not all of them. Among about 1.9 million clones listed, just over 90% were seen once. The entry originates in a study of shared clonotypes between healthy human individuals. Study conclusions and caveats: Clonotype sharing among donors was thought likely to change with sequencing depth.

As defined, naive CD8 cells were CD45RO-negative and positively selected for CCR7, with terminally differentiated effector memory CD45RA+ cells excluded. CDR1 ENHRY and CDR2 SYGVKD come from the germline V gene. This CDR3 has 14 residues. The V segment lost 4 bases and the J segment 2 bases; nucleotides outside the gene matches: 3. Specimen: naive CD8+ T cells from PBMCs. V usage is TRBV10-3 and J usage is TRBJ2-7; 9 positions match TRBD2. The TCR originated in a man aged 18-30 years in good health. Some clones in this sample may be carry-over from other donors' samples. CDR3: CAISAGLAPYEQYF. Written as DNA, the CDR3 is TGTGCCATCAGTGCGGGACTAGCTCCCTACGAGCAGTACTTC.